The rows below give T cell receptor beta chains drawn from one sample of a study of cytomegalovirus exposure and HLA in healthy donors. Libraries were prepared by immunoSEQ multiplex PCR; TCRdb keeps only in-frame clonotypes and omits some of them. The repertoire holds about 97,000 clones, with about 85% as singletons. The sequenced material came from PBMCs. All receptors come from a man aged 25 to 40 in good health and CMV-seronegative. The CDR3 runs from the conserved cysteine through the conserved F or W. Each record gives: CDR3 DNA, CDR3 protein, clone size, D gene, V gene, J gene. D genes are given only for firm matches. Clone size is given for some rows only: seen once, a few or many times, or a class if the clone is expanded.

CDR3nt: TGTGCCATCAGTGAATCACTCAATGAGCAGTTCTTC; CDR3aa: CAISESLNEQFF; abundance: once; d_gene: -; v_gene: TRBV10-3; j_gene: TRBJ2-1
CDR3nt: TGTGCCACCAGCAGAGCCGTGACAGAGAACTATGGCTACACCTTC; CDR3aa: CATSRAVTENYGYTF; abundance: -; d_gene: -; v_gene: TRBV15; j_gene: TRBJ1-2
CDR3nt: TGTGCCAGCAGCGTAGGGACTAGCGGGGCGACAGATACGCAATATTTT; CDR3aa: CASSVGTSGATDTQYF; abundance: once; d_gene: TRBD2; v_gene: TRBV9; j_gene: TRBJ2-3
CDR3nt: TGTGCCAGCAGCCCCCAGACTAGCAGTGCCGGGGAGCTGTTTTTT; CDR3aa: CASSPQTSSAGELFF; abundance: -; d_gene: TRBD2; v_gene: TRBV7-3; j_gene: TRBJ2-2
CDR3nt: TGTGCCAGCAGCTCTGACAGGGGAAATGAGCAGTTCTTC; CDR3aa: CASSSDRGNEQFF; abundance: -; d_gene: TRBD1; v_gene: TRBV11-3; j_gene: TRBJ2-1
CDR3nt: TGTGCCAGCAGCCAAGATGGGCAGGGACAGGGATCAGATACGCAGTATTTT; CDR3aa: CASSQDGQGQGSDTQYF; abundance: -; d_gene: TRBD1; v_gene: TRBV4-2; j_gene: TRBJ2-3
CDR3nt: TGTGCCAGTAGTAAGGGACAGGGTAGTCAGCCCCAGCATTTT; CDR3aa: CASSKGQGSQPQHF; abundance: -; d_gene: TRBD1; v_gene: TRBV19; j_gene: TRBJ1-5
CDR3nt: TGTGCCAGCAGTTTAACAGTGAACACTGAAGCTTTCTTT; CDR3aa: CASSLTVNTEAFF; abundance: once; d_gene: -; v_gene: TRBV28; j_gene: TRBJ1-1
CDR3nt: TGTGCCAGCAGTAGACAGGGCTTTGGCAATCAGCCCCAGCATTTT; CDR3aa: CASSRQGFGNQPQHF; abundance: -; d_gene: TRBD1; v_gene: TRBV2; j_gene: TRBJ1-5
CDR3nt: TGTGCCTGGAGTCCACCGGGACAGGGCAACTACGAGCAGTACTTC; CDR3aa: CAWSPPGQGNYEQYF; abundance: -; d_gene: TRBD1; v_gene: TRBV30; j_gene: TRBJ2-7
CDR3nt: TGTGCCAGTAGTAGACGGGGGGCCGACGGCTACACCTTC; CDR3aa: CASSRRGADGYTF; abundance: -; d_gene: -; v_gene: TRBV19; j_gene: TRBJ1-2
CDR3nt: TGTGCCAGCAGCGTAGTAGCGGATAGCACAGATACGCAGTATTTT; CDR3aa: CASSVVADSTDTQYF; abundance: -; d_gene: -; v_gene: TRBV9; j_gene: TRBJ2-3
CDR3nt: TGCACCATCCTTGCTGGACAAGAAAGGTGGACCGGGGAGCTGTTTTTT; CDR3aa: CTILAGQERWTGELFF; abundance: few; d_gene: -; v_gene: TRBV29-1; j_gene: TRBJ2-2
CDR3nt: TGTGCCAGCAGCACCGGGACAGGGAAAGGCAATGAGCAGTTCTTC; CDR3aa: CASSTGTGKGNEQFF; abundance: -; d_gene: TRBD1; v_gene: TRBV5-6; j_gene: TRBJ2-1
CDR3nt: TGTGCCAGCTCACCAGGACAGGAGGGCACTGAAGCTTTCTTT; CDR3aa: CASSPGQEGTEAFF; abundance: once; d_gene: TRBD1; v_gene: TRBV18; j_gene: TRBJ1-1
CDR3nt: TGTGCCAGCAGCGTAGGATCGGGAGCGATCTACGAGCAGTACTTC; CDR3aa: CASSVGSGAIYEQYF; abundance: few; d_gene: -; v_gene: TRBV9; j_gene: TRBJ2-7
CDR3nt: TGTGCCAGTACCCCCCGGACAGGCCTGAACACTGAAGCTTTCTTT; CDR3aa: CASTPRTGLNTEAFF; abundance: -; d_gene: TRBD1; v_gene: TRBV19; j_gene: TRBJ1-1
CDR3nt: TGTGCCAGCAGTGATAACCCAACTAGCGGGGGTCTCGAGCAGTACTTC; CDR3aa: CASSDNPTSGGLEQYF; abundance: -; d_gene: TRBD2; v_gene: TRBV2; j_gene: TRBJ2-7
CDR3nt: TGTGCCAGCAGCCACTCCGGGGTGAGCTCCTACGAGCAGTACTTC; CDR3aa: CASSHSGVSSYEQYF; abundance: -; d_gene: -; v_gene: TRBV5-4; j_gene: TRBJ2-7
CDR3nt: TGTGCCAGCAGCTTGGCCGGACAGAGGAACATTCAGTACTTC; CDR3aa: CASSLAGQRNIQYF; abundance: -; d_gene: -; v_gene: TRBV5-4; j_gene: TRBJ2-4
CDR3nt: TGTGCCAGCTCACCGGGACAGGGGAATTCACCCCTCCACTTT; CDR3aa: CASSPGQGNSPLHF; abundance: -; d_gene: TRBD1; v_gene: TRBV18; j_gene: TRBJ1-6
CDR3nt: TGTGCTAGTGGTTTGGGGGGTTTAGGGGCGAGCGGGAGGTTTGTTGAGCAGTACTTC; CDR3aa: CASGLGGLGASGRFVEQYF; abundance: -; d_gene: TRBD2; v_gene: TRBV12-5; j_gene: TRBJ2-7
CDR3nt: TGTGCCAGCAGTTTATTAACCGGGACAGGGTTCAATCAGCCCCAGCATTTT; CDR3aa: CASSLLTGTGFNQPQHF; abundance: -; d_gene: TRBD1; v_gene: TRBV28; j_gene: TRBJ1-5
CDR3nt: TGTGCCTGGACCAGAGCGGGAGGGAGGAAGACCCAGTACTTC; CDR3aa: CAWTRAGGRKTQYF; abundance: -; d_gene: TRBD2; v_gene: TRBV30; j_gene: TRBJ2-5
CDR3nt: TGCGCCAGCAGCGAGCCCTCTTTACTAGCGGATTATACGCAGTATTTT; CDR3aa: CASSEPSLLADYTQYF; abundance: few; d_gene: TRBD2; v_gene: TRBV5-1; j_gene: TRBJ2-3
CDR3nt: TGTGCCAGCAGCTTAAATGGACTAGCGGGCAGTGAGCAGTTCTTC; CDR3aa: CASSLNGLAGSEQFF; abundance: -; d_gene: TRBD2; v_gene: TRBV7-9; j_gene: TRBJ2-1
CDR3nt: TGTGCCAGCAGCCTGGGACAGTCCTACGAGCAGTACTTC; CDR3aa: CASSLGQSYEQYF; abundance: -; d_gene: TRBD1; v_gene: TRBV5-6; j_gene: TRBJ2-7
CDR3nt: TGTGCCAGCAGGGAGGGAGGGGCCCAAGAGACCCAGTACTTC; CDR3aa: CASREGGAQETQYF; abundance: -; d_gene: TRBD2; v_gene: TRBV2; j_gene: TRBJ2-5
CDR3nt: TGTGCCAGCAGCCCTCCTTCGTTGTGGTTGCAGTCAGCCAAAAACATTCAGTACTTC; CDR3aa: CASSPPSLWLQSAKNIQYF; abundance: -; d_gene: -; v_gene: TRBV7-2; j_gene: TRBJ2-4
CDR3nt: TGTGCCACCAGAAGACCGGGACTAGCGGATAAATACAATGAGCAGTTCTTC; CDR3aa: CATRRPGLADKYNEQFF; abundance: -; d_gene: TRBD2; v_gene: TRBV15; j_gene: TRBJ2-1
CDR3nt: TGTGCCAGCAGCCCCGGGGGAGTGGGGGGGGAGACCCAGTACTTC; CDR3aa: CASSPGGVGGETQYF; abundance: -; d_gene: TRBD2; v_gene: TRBV7-8; j_gene: TRBJ2-5
CDR3nt: TGTGCCAGCAGCATCCACGCCGCGGATACGCAGTATTTT; CDR3aa: CASSIHAADTQYF; abundance: -; d_gene: -; v_gene: TRBV7-3; j_gene: TRBJ2-3
CDR3nt: TGTGCCAGCAGCTTAGCACCGATGCAGGCCCCCGCTTTCTTT; CDR3aa: CASSLAPMQAPAFF; abundance: -; d_gene: -; v_gene: TRBV7-2; j_gene: TRBJ1-1
CDR3nt: TGTGCCAGCAGTGAGGGGTGGGGGGGAGGCAATCAGCCCCAGCATTTT; CDR3aa: CASSEGWGGGNQPQHF; abundance: -; d_gene: -; v_gene: TRBV2; j_gene: TRBJ1-5
CDR3nt: TGTGCCAGCAGCGACCGGGACAGGGGAGGGGATTCACCCCTCCACTTT; CDR3aa: CASSDRDRGGDSPLHF; abundance: -; d_gene: TRBD1; v_gene: TRBV27; j_gene: TRBJ1-6
CDR3nt: TGTGCCAGCAGCTCTCCCGTTTTGGACAGGGGTCCTTGCTTTCAGCCCCAGCATTTT; CDR3aa: CASSSPVLDRGPCFQPQHF; abundance: -; d_gene: TRBD1; v_gene: TRBV7-6; j_gene: TRBJ1-5
CDR3nt: TGTGCCTGGACCCGAGGACAGACTTGGGGGGAGCTGTTTTTT; CDR3aa: CAWTRGQTWGELFF; abundance: -; d_gene: -; v_gene: TRBV30; j_gene: TRBJ2-2
CDR3nt: TGTGCCAGCAGCACTCGGGACACCGCCTACGAGCAGTACTTC; CDR3aa: CASSTRDTAYEQYF; abundance: -; d_gene: -; v_gene: TRBV11-2; j_gene: TRBJ2-7
CDR3nt: TGTGCCAGCAGTGGGGGGGGACAGGGTTTGCAGACCCAGTACTTC; CDR3aa: CASSGGGQGLQTQYF; abundance: -; d_gene: TRBD1; v_gene: TRBV6-5; j_gene: TRBJ2-5
CDR3nt: TGTGCCAGCATTGCTTTTCAGGGCGCCACTGAAGCTTTCTTT; CDR3aa: CASIAFQGATEAFF; abundance: -; d_gene: -; v_gene: TRBV28; j_gene: TRBJ1-1
CDR3nt: TGTGCCAGCAGCTTGACAGGGGGGAACACTGAAGCTTTCTTT; CDR3aa: CASSLTGGNTEAFF; abundance: -; d_gene: TRBD1; v_gene: TRBV7-8; j_gene: TRBJ1-1
CDR3nt: TGTGCCAGCAGCGTAGTAGGTCTAGCGGCCTTAAATGAGCAGTTCTTC; CDR3aa: CASSVVGLAALNEQFF; abundance: -; d_gene: TRBD2; v_gene: TRBV9; j_gene: TRBJ2-1
CDR3nt: TGCAGCGTTGAAGGCAGGGGGCAGACAAAGAACACTGAAGCTTTCTTT; CDR3aa: CSVEGRGQTKNTEAFF; abundance: -; d_gene: TRBD1; v_gene: TRBV29-1; j_gene: TRBJ1-1
CDR3nt: TGTGCCTGGACTGAACCAAGGGGGCGGAGAGCTTTCTTT; CDR3aa: CAWTEPRGRRAFF; abundance: -; d_gene: TRBD1; v_gene: TRBV30; j_gene: TRBJ1-1
CDR3nt: TGTGCCAGCAGCCCCCAGGGGGCTTGGTCCTACGAGCAGTACTTC; CDR3aa: CASSPQGAWSYEQYF; abundance: -; d_gene: TRBD1; v_gene: TRBV2; j_gene: TRBJ2-7
CDR3nt: TGTGCCAGCAGCTTGGCGGGACTAGCGGGAGCAGATACGCAGTATTTT; CDR3aa: CASSLAGLAGADTQYF; abundance: -; d_gene: TRBD2; v_gene: TRBV5-4; j_gene: TRBJ2-3
CDR3nt: TGTGCCAGTAAAGGAGACACAGGACAGTTGCCCGGGGAGACCCAGTACTTC; CDR3aa: CASKGDTGQLPGETQYF; abundance: -; d_gene: -; v_gene: TRBV19; j_gene: TRBJ2-5
CDR3nt: TGTGCCAGTGGGCATGGAACGGATACTGAAGCTTTCTTT; CDR3aa: CASGHGTDTEAFF; abundance: -; d_gene: -; v_gene: TRBV19; j_gene: TRBJ1-1
CDR3nt: TGTGCCAGCAGTGCCTACAGTGATAATGGGCAGTACTTC; CDR3aa: CASSAYSDNGQYF; abundance: few; d_gene: -; v_gene: TRBV27; j_gene: TRBJ2-7